This TCR beta chain is from a study of T-cell memory formation after mild COVID-19. Study context: TCR clusters showed largely donor specificity.

Findings and limits, study-wide: Clones contracting day 15 to 85 were balanced CD4/CD8; later expanders leaned CD4+. Clones which contracted sat mainly in CM and EM if CD4+, and in EMRA if CD8+.

The germline V gene has CDR1 SEHNR and CDR2 FQNEAQ (reference sequence). Trimming cost V 5 bases and J 1 base; bases outside gene matches: 13. The CDR3 is made up of 18 amino acids. To note about this clonotype: Its antigen is as yet unknown.

From 5'RACE with constant-segment primers came TCR alpha and TCR beta cDNA libraries that carried sample barcodes and UMIs. TCRdb re-called the 5' RACE reads through MiXCR, storing one row per CDR3 protein. The table lists 550,000 to 650,000 distinct CDR3 sequences, roughly a sixth of them singletons. This TCR came from an adult woman who had mild COVID-19 (a few samples of this study predate the infection). Cell type and time point are not known. The chain links TRBV7-9 to TRBJ2-2; 7 bases match TRBD2. Sequenced input: PBMCs or a T cell subset sorted from them (not recorded which). The DNA of the CDR3 is TGTGCCAGCAGCCAGGGCCGCCTAGCGGACCTGAACACCGGGGAGCTGTTTTTT. Translating gives CASSQGRLADLNTGELFF. Variable domain in full (rest from reference TRBV7-9 and TRBJ2-2): DTGVSQNPRHKITKRGQNVTFRCDPISEHNRLYWYRQTLGQGPEFLTYFQNEAQLEKSRLLSDRFSAERPKGSFSTLEIQRTEQGDSAMYLCASSQGRLADLNTGELFFGEGSRLTVL.